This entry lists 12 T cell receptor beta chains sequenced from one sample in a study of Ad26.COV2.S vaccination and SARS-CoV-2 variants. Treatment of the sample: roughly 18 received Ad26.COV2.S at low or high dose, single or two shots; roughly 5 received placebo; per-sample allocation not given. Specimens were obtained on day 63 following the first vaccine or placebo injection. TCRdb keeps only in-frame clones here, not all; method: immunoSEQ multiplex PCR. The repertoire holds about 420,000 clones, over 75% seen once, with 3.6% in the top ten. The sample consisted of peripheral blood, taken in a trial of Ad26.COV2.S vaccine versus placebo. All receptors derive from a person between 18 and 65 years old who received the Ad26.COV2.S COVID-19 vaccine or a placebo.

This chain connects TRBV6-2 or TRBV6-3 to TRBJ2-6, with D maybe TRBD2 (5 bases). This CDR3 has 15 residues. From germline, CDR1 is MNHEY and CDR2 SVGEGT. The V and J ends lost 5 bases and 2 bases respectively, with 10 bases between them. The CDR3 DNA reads TGTGCCAGCAGTAGTCTAGCAGCTGGGGCCAACGTCCTGACTTTC. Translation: CASSSLAAGANVLTF.

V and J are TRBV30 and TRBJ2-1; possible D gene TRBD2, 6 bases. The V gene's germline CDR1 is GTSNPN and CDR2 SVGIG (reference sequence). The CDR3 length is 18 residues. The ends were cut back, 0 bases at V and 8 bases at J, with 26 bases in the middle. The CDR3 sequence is CAWSVQVHKLRGNYEQFF. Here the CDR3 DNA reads TGTGCCTGGAGTGTACAGGTCCACAAGCTGCGGGGTAACTATGAGCAGTTCTTC.

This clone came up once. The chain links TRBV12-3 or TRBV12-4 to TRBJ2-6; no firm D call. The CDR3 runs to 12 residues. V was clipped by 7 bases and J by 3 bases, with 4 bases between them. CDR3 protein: CASMFGANVLTF. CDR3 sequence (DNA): TGTGCCAGCATGTTTGGGGCCAACGTCCTGACTTTC.

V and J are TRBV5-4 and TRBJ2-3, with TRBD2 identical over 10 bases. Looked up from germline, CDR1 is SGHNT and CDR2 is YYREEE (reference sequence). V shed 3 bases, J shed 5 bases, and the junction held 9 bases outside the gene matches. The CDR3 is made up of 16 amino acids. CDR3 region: CASSWSSGLAKDTQYF. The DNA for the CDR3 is TGTGCCAGCAGCTGGAGCTCGGGACTAGCGAAAGATACGCAGTATTTT.

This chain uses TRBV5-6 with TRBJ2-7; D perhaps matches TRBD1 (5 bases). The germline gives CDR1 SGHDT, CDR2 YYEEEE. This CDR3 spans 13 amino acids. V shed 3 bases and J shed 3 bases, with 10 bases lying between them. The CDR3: CASSSDTFYEQYF. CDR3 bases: TGTGCCAGCAGCTCGGACACCTTCTACGAGCAGTACTTC. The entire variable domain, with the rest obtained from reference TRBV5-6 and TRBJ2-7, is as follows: DAGVTQSPTHLIKTRGQQVTLRCSPKSGHDTVSWYQQALGQGPQFIFQYYEEEERQRGNFPDRFSGHQFPNYSSELNVNALLLGDSALYLCASSSDTFYEQYFGPGTRLTVT.

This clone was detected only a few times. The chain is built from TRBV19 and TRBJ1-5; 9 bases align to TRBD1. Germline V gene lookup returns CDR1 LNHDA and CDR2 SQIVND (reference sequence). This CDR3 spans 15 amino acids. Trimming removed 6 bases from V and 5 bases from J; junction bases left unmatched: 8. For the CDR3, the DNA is TGTGCCAGTAGGCTGGACAGGGGTAATTATCAGCCCCAGCATTTT. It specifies CASRLDRGNYQPQHF.

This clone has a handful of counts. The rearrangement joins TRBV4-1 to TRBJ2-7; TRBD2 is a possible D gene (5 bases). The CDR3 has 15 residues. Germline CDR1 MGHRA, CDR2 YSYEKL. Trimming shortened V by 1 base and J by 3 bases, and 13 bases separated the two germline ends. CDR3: CASSQVTGIDYEQYF. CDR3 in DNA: TGCGCCAGCAGCCAAGTTACGGGAATAGACTACGAGCAGTACTTC.

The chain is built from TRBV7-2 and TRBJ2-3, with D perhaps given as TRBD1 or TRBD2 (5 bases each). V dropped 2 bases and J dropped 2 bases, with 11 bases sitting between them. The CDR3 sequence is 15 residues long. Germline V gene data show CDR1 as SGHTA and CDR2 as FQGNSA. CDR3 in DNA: TGTGCCAGCAGCTTACGGGGCACCTCCACAGATACGCAGTATTTT. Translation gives CASSLRGTSTDTQYF.

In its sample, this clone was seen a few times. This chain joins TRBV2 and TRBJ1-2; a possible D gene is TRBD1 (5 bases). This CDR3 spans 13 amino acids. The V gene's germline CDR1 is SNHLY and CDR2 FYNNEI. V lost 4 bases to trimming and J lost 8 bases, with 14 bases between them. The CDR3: CASSGGGVPGYTF. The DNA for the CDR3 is TGTGCCAGCAGTGGGGGGGGAGTCCCGGGCTACACCTTC. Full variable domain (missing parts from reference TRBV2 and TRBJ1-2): EPEVTQTPSHQVTQMGQEVILRCVPISNHLYFYWYRQILGQKVEFLVSFYNNEISEKSEIFDDQFSVERPDGSNFTLKIRSTKLEDSAMYFCASSGGGVPGYTFGSGTRLTVV.

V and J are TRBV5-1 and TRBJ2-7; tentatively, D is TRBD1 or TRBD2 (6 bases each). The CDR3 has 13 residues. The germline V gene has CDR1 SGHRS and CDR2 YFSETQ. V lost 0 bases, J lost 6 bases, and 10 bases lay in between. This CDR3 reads CASSLVGGGEQYF. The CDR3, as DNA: TGCGCCAGCAGCTTGGTCGGGGGCGGCGAGCAGTACTTC.

The CDR3 is CASSADRGDNQPQHF. The CDR3 region has the DNA TGTGCCAGCTCAGCGGACAGGGGGGACAATCAGCCCCAGCATTTT. The rearrangement links TRBV18 to TRBJ1-5; 10 bases fit TRBD1. The CDR3 length is 15 residues. Germline-derived CDR1 and CDR2 are KGHSH and LQKENI. V trimming: 5 bases; J trimming: 3 bases; junction bases outside the gene matches: 4.

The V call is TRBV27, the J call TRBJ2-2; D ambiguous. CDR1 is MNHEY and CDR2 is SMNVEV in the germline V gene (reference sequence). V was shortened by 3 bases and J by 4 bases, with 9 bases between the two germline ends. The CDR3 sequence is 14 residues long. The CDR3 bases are TGTGCCAGCAGTTTCCTCCCCCCCACCGGGGAGCTGTTTTTT. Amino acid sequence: CASSFLPPTGELFF.